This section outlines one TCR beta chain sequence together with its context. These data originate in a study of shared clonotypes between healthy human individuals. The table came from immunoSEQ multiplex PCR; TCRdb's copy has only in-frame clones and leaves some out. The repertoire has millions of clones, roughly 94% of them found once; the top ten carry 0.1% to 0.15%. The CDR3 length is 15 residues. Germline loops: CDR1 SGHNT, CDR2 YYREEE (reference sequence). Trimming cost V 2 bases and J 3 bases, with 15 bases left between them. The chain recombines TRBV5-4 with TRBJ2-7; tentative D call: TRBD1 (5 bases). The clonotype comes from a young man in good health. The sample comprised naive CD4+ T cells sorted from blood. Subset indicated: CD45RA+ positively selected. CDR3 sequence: CASSLRSGILYEQYF. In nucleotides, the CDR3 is TGTGCCAGCAGCTTAAGGTCAGGGATCCTCTACGAGCAGTACTTC.